The 14 T cell receptor beta chains below come from one sample, sequenced in a study of shared clonotypes between healthy human individuals. Sequencing was performed with immunoSEQ multiplex PCR; in TCRdb, only in-frame clones are kept and a portion is missing. The table shows roughly 1.4 million clones, with approximately 98.5% occurring only once. The sample comprised naive CD4+ T cells sorted from blood. As for subset: CD45RA+ positively selected. These receptors were taken from a man between 25 and 39 years old in good health.

This chain uses TRBV6-1 with TRBJ1-2; TRBD1 agrees at 10 bases. V gave up 0 bases and J gave up 2 bases; unmatched junction bases: 6. CDR1 and CDR2 (germline): MNHNS, SASEGT. The CDR3 contains 17 residues. This CDR3 reads CASSEAVGQGKNYGYTF. In nucleotides, the CDR3 is TGTGCCAGCAGTGAAGCCGTGGGACAGGGGAAGAACTATGGCTACACCTTC.

For this clone: This specimen includes other DNA sequences encoding the same CDR3. The chain links TRBV29-1 to TRBJ2-5, with D possibly TRBD2 on 5 matching bases. V dropped 4 bases and J dropped 1 base, with 10 bases sitting between them. The CDR3 is made up of 13 amino acids. In germline, CDR1 is SQVTM, CDR2 ANQGSEA. For the CDR3, the DNA is TGCAGCGTTGTTCCCAGCGGCCAAGAGACCCAGTACTTC. Protein sequence: CSVVPSGQETQYF.

V gene TRBV10-2 combines with J gene TRBJ2-2; D may be TRBD1 or TRBD2 (6 bases each). V was trimmed by 4 bases and J by 2 bases, leaving 14 bases between them. Germline CDR1 WSHSY, CDR2 SAAADI. The CDR3 sequence is 16 residues long. CDR3 in DNA: TGCGCCAGCAGTGTAGGCGGGACACTAAACACCGGGGAGCTGTTTTTT. The encoded protein is CASSVGGTLNTGELFF.

The genes are TRBV5-8 and TRBJ1-4; 7 bases match TRBD1. This CDR3 comprises 16 residues. Losses at the gene ends were 4 bases for V and 0 bases for J; bases not matched to a gene: 6. Germline V lookup: CDR1 SGHTS, CDR2 YDEGEE. CDR3 in amino acids: CASSPGQVTTNEKLFF. The DNA for the CDR3 is TGTGCCAGCAGCCCTGGACAGGTTACAACTAATGAAAAACTGTTTTTT.

The V call is TRBV21-1, the J call TRBJ2-5. TRBV21-1 is labeled a pseudogene. The CDR3 runs 13 residues. The CDR3 is CASKKGPRETQYF. DNA for the CDR3: TGTGCCAGCAAGAAGGGACCTCGAGAGACCCAGTACTTC.

V is TRBV7-2 and J is TRBJ2-1, with 10 bases fitting TRBD2. Germline V CDR1 and CDR2: SGHTA, FQGNSA. J was trimmed by 6 bases and V by 5 bases; bases with no gene match: 13. There are 17 residues in the CDR3. The CDR3 DNA is TGTGCCAGCAGCCGTAGCGGGGGGTTGGGACTCGGCAATGAGCAGTTCTTC. It encodes CASSRSGGLGLGNEQFF.

J is TRBJ2-3 and V is TRBV28; 7 bases fit TRBD1. This CDR3 has 15 amino acids. The germline V gene encodes CDR1 MDHEN and CDR2 SYDVKM. V dropped 6 bases and J dropped 7; count of bases not matched to a gene: 13. The CDR3 nucleotides are TGTGCCAGCAGCCGAGAGGGACAGTTGTGGAATACGCAGTATTTT. This encodes CASSREGQLWNTQYF. The full variable domain, rest sourced from reference TRBV28 and TRBJ2-3, is DVKVTQSSRYLVKRTGEKVFLECVQDMDHENMFWYRQDPGLGLRLIYFSYDVKMKEKGDIPEGYSVSREKKERFSLILESASTNQTSMYLCASSREGQLWNTQYFGPGTRLTVL.

This chain connects TRBV7-6 to TRBJ2-2; 7 positions agree with TRBD1. Unmatched junction bases numbered 10, after V lost 5 bases and J lost 4 bases. The CDR3 is 16 amino acids. Germline CDR1 and CDR2: SGHVS and FNYEAQ. The CDR3 nucleotides read TGTGCCAGCAGCACCTACAGGGGTCAGGGCACCGGGGAGCTGTTTTTT. Encoded protein: CASSTYRGQGTGELFF.

The chain combines TRBV12-2 with TRBJ2-3; the table's D gene call, TRBD2, was not cross checked with the DNA. TRBV12-2 is reported as a pseudogene. CDR3 length: 20 amino acids. The CDR3 region has the DNA TGTGCAAGTCGCTTAATACGGAAAGCCGACGGACTAGCGGGAGAAGATACGCAGTATTTT. This sequence encodes CASRLIRKADGLAGEDTQYF.

This chain uses TRBV7-2 with TRBJ2-1; 8 bases are a match to TRBD1. The CDR3 extends over 14 amino acids. CDR1 and CDR2 (germline): SGHTA, FQGNSA. V gave up 5 bases and J gave up 6 bases; unmatched junction bases: 6. Written as DNA, the CDR3 is TGTGCCAGCAGCCCCTCACAGGGGGGCAATGAGCAGTTCTTC. Protein sequence: CASSPSQGGNEQFF.

This clone has only one observation. J is TRBJ2-7 and V is TRBV19; TRBD1 or TRBD2 may be the D gene (5 bases each). CDR1 LNHDA and CDR2 SQIVND come from the germline V gene (reference sequence). CDR3 length: 16 residues. Trimming left V 3 bases short and J 3 bases short, with 18 bases between. The CDR3: CASSMEAGTLGYEQYF. DNA for the CDR3: TGTGCCAGTAGTATGGAGGCCGGGACCCTCGGCTACGAGCAGTACTTC.

This sequence joins TRBV2 and TRBJ2-7; the D gene is possibly TRBD2 (5 bases). The CDR3 totals 14 residues. Germline V gives CDR1 SNHLY, CDR2 FYNNEI. Between the trimmed V and J ends, which lost 4 bases and 2 bases, there was a span of 12 bases. DNA for the CDR3: TGTGCCAGCAGTGGGGCCAGAGGGACCTACGAGCAGTACTTC. Protein sequence: CASSGARGTYEQYF.

This chain connects TRBV27 to TRBJ1-5, with 10 bases identical to TRBD1. This CDR3 has 16 residues. The germline gives CDR1 MNHEY, CDR2 SMNVEV (reference sequence). J gave up 2 bases and V 6 bases, and 7 bases lay outside the gene matches. The CDR3 DNA is TGTGCCAGCAGGTCGGGGGACAGGGGTGGCAATCAGCCCCAGCATTTT. This encodes CASRSGDRGGNQPQHF.

V gene TRBV2 combines with J gene TRBJ2-7; D is possibly TRBD1 (6 bases). The CDR3 loop spans 14 amino acids. V lost 5 bases, J lost 5 bases, and 16 bases lay in between. Germline CDR1 SNHLY, CDR2 FYNNEI. The CDR3 DNA sequence: TGTGCCAGCAGTCCAGACGGACAGTTTAACGAGCAGTACTTC. It yields the protein CASSPDGQFNEQYF.